The subject of this entry is one TCR beta chain. This clone was detected once. Its target antigen remains unknown. The sample holds no much larger clone one base away, and base qualities are not on file. TCRbeta CDR3 regions were amplified from genomic DNA by means of the immunoSEQ Assay, a bias-controlled multiplex PCR. Under the source paper's analysis protocol: The number of nucleated cells in each sample was estimated by amplification of reference gene primers within the assay. To quantify the absolute abundance of each unique TCRbeta CDR3 rearrangement, sequence reads were collapsed and filtered. For each sample, productive Simpson clonality was calculated as the square root of Simpson's diversity index across productive rearrangements. Entries here come from immuneACCESS through TCRdb and include only in-frame sequences with V and J called. Some clones fail to appear in such tables; in the studies checked, an unresolved V gene covers under half of the shortfall, and the cause of the remainder is unknown. D and trimming come from the DNA, and the V and J calls and clone size come from that table. In this sample the table shows roughly 100,000 clones, approximately 80% of which occur a single time. Roughly 10% of the sample comes from the top ten.

Sequences MGHRA (CDR1) and YSYEKL (CDR2) are obtained from the germline V gene. V is clipped by 0 bases and J by 0 bases, and the sequence between their germline boundaries is 11 bases long. From cysteine to phenylalanine, the CDR3 is 17 amino acids long. Of the read, only the CDR3 DNA is kept; its 51 bases are in frame from base 1. The data stem from a study of blood T cell repertoires in COVID-19 (TCRdb year 2020). Regarding the complete study: Collaborator samples came from the United States, Italy and Spain and covered acute and convalescent phases of COVID-19. The material from the prospective study consisted of cDNA or gDNA derived from T cells, B-cell-depleted T cells, or PBMCs. Deeply sampled blood TCRbeta repertoires from subjects exposed to, actively infected with, or recovered from COVID-19 were included in the dataset. The repertoires were made available in a free public database intended to serve as a resource for research on the immune response to SARS-CoV-2. Samples were obtained from the ongoing ImmuneRACE study (first 160 participants) and from over 1,000 subjects provided by 6 global collaborators. A de-identified subject ID, COVID-19 status, age in years and sex were almost always included in the sample metadata. Where HLA class I and class II types were available, the types were taken from metadata supplied by the sample provider, not from assay-based typing.

The paper as a whole reports these results and caveats: Clinical and demographic metadata were provided uncurated, with the amount varying by source and participant.

Collaborating institutions collected whole blood in K2EDTA tubes following their own protocols. Collaborator samples were shipped for TCRbeta analysis as frozen whole blood, isolated PBMCs, or DNA extracted from either sample type. The sequence links TRBV4-1 to TRBJ2-2, with TRBD2 tentatively as D gene (5 bases match). The receptor's source is a woman in her sixties or seventies with acute or convalescent COVID-19. Material for sequencing was peripheral blood. The nucleotides read TGCGCCAGCAGCCAAGATCCGATAGCGCCGAACACCGGGGAGCTGTTTTTT. Its protein reads: CASSQDPIAPNTGELFF.